What follows are 30 T cell receptor beta chains derived from one specimen sequenced in a study of blood T cell repertoires in COVID-19. Using immunoSEQ multiplex PCR, the repertoire was profiled, and TCRdb retains in-frame clones only, with some absent. The table lists roughly 120,000 clones, more than 80% of them singletons. Source material: peripheral blood. The receptors derive from a man between 65 and 85 years old with active or convalescent COVID-19.

The chain links TRBV14 to TRBJ2-1; 9 nucleotides line up with TRBD2. Germline trimming cut 2 bases from V and 3 bases from J; bases unmatched to any gene: 17. This CDR3 spans 20 amino acids. Germline lookup yields CDR1 SGHDN and CDR2 FVKESK. The CDR3 bases are TGTGCCAGCAGCCAAAAGTCCTCCCAAATAGCGGGAGACCACTACAATGAGCAGTTCTTC. It is translated as CASSQKSSQIAGDHYNEQFF.

This chain connects TRBV6-5 to TRBJ2-6, with D hard to call. Deletions cut 6 bases from V and 4 bases from J, with 10 bases between. Germline loops: CDR1 MNHEY, CDR2 SVGAGI. CDR3 length: 14 amino acids. CDR3 region: CASRPGSGANVLTF. The CDR3 DNA reads as TGTGCCAGCAGGCCCGGGTCAGGGGCCAACGTCCTGACTTTC.

The V call is TRBV27, the J call TRBJ2-1; no clear D gene. Germline V lookup: CDR1 MNHEY, CDR2 SMNVEV (reference sequence). Trimming cost V 3 bases and J 8 bases, with 5 bases left between them. The length of the CDR3 is 11 residues. The CDR3 spells CASSFSDEQFF. In DNA, the CDR3 is TGTGCCAGCAGTTTCTCGGATGAGCAGTTCTTC.

This chain connects TRBV13 to TRBJ2-7; 9 bases are shared with TRBD1. V lost 2 bases to trimming and J lost 7 bases; unmatched junction nucleotides: 9. This CDR3 is 15 amino acids long. Germline lookup yields CDR1 PRHDT and CDR2 FYEKMQ (reference sequence). CDR3 sequence: CASSLTGQGRYEQYF. The CDR3 bases are TGTGCCAGCAGCTTAACCGGACAGGGGCGGTATGAGCAGTACTTC.

The rearrangement joins TRBV9 to TRBJ1-5; 7 nucleotides match TRBD1. The CDR3 spans 14 residues. The germline V gene has CDR1 SGDLS and CDR2 YYNGEE. Trimming at V came to 0 bases and at J to 7 bases, leaving 4 bases not matched to a gene. Written as DNA, the CDR3 is TGTGCCAGCAGCGTAGGCCAGGGGGACCAGCCCCAGCATTTT. Translating gives CASSVGQGDQPQHF.

V and J are TRBV29-1 and TRBJ2-3; maybe TRBD2 (7 bases). The CDR3 spans 14 residues. The V and J ends lost 4 bases and 3 bases respectively, with 14 bases between them. The V gene's germline CDR1 is SQVTM and CDR2 ANQGSEA. The CDR3: CSVVGGAFTDTQYF. CDR3 bases: TGCAGCGTTGTGGGGGGGGCGTTTACAGATACGCAGTATTTT.

The V and J genes are TRBV5-4 and TRBJ2-1, with TRBD2 as a possible D gene (7 bases). V was clipped by 4 bases and J by 3 bases, with 17 bases between them. From germline, CDR1 is SGHNT and CDR2 YYREEE (reference sequence). CDR3 length: 16 residues. CDR3 residues: CASSPSGIGGYNEQFF. The DNA for the CDR3 is TGTGCCAGCAGCCCAAGCGGGATAGGGGGCTACAATGAGCAGTTCTTC. The full variable domain, in which reference TRBV5-4 and TRBJ2-1 provide the parts outside the CDR3, is ETGVTQSPTHLIKTRGQQVTLRCSSQSGHNTVSWYQQALGQGPQFIFQYYREEENGRGNFPPRFSGLQFPNYSSELNVNALELDDSALYLCASSPSGIGGYNEQFFGPGTRLTVL.

The V and J genes are TRBV29-1 and TRBJ1-2, with a possible D match to TRBD1 (5 bases). The CDR3 covers 11 residues. Germline CDR1 reads SQVTM; CDR2 reads ANQGSEA. The germline V and J ends were trimmed by 1 base and 6 bases, with 6 bases remaining between them. The CDR3 nucleotides read TGCAGCGTTGAAGTAGGGGATGGCTACACCTTC. It specifies CSVEVGDGYTF. Filled out from reference TRBV29-1 and TRBJ1-2, the complete variable domain reads SAVISQKPSRDICQRGTSLTIQCQVDSQVTMMFWYRQQPGQSLTLIATANQGSEATYESGFVIDKFPISRPNLTFSTLTVSNMSPEDSSIYLCSVEVGDGYTFGSGTRLTVV.

The chain's CDR3 is CASRATGYNSPLHF. In DNA, the CDR3 is TGTGCCAGCAGGGCTACAGGGTATAATTCACCCCTCCACTTT. This chain connects TRBV6-5 to TRBJ1-6, with D maybe TRBD1 (6 bases). V lost 6 bases and J 4 bases, leaving 10 bases between the germline ends. CDR3 size: 14 residues. The germline gives CDR1 MNHEY, CDR2 SVGAGI.

This clone has only a few counts. This rearrangement joins TRBV19 to TRBJ1-2, with TRBD1 matching over 9 bases. Per germline, CDR1 LNHDA and CDR2 SQIVND (reference sequence). Germline trimming cut 3 bases from V and 6 bases from J; bases unmatched to any gene: 8. The CDR3 is 15 residues long. CDR3 coding DNA: TGTGCCAGTAGTATTGGGGACAGGGTAGCGCATGGCTACACCTTC. Translation: CASSIGDRVAHGYTF.

This clone was observed once. V is TRBV19 and J is TRBJ1-2, with a possible D match to TRBD1 (6 bases). The CDR3 loop spans 13 amino acids. V was pared by 6 bases and J by 3 bases, with 11 bases between. In germline, CDR1 is LNHDA, CDR2 SQIVND (reference sequence). This CDR3 is CASRLQGDYGYTF. The CDR3 region has the DNA TGTGCCAGTAGATTACAGGGCGACTATGGCTACACCTTC. Complete variable domain (other parts from reference TRBV19 and TRBJ1-2): DGGITQSPKYLFRKEGQNVTLSCEQNLNHDAMYWYRQDPGQGLRLIYYSQIVNDFQKGDIAEGYSVSREKKESFPLTVTSAQKNPTAFYLCASRLQGDYGYTFGSGTRLTVV.

This clone was counted a few times. The chain recombines TRBV10-1 with TRBJ2-6; 7 positions match TRBD1. The CDR3 loop spans 16 amino acids. The germline V gene encodes CDR1 WNHNN and CDR2 SYGVQD (reference sequence). V trimming: 9 bases; J trimming: 1 base; junction bases outside the gene matches: 9. The CDR3 spells CASLGTESSGANVLTF. The CDR3 nucleotides are TGCGCCAGTCTCGGGACAGAGAGTTCTGGGGCCAACGTCCTGACTTTC.

In nucleotides, the CDR3 is TGTGCCAGCAGCTCCGTCTCTGGGGCCAACGTCCTGACTTTC. It is translated as CASSSVSGANVLTF. V usage is TRBV5-6 and J usage is TRBJ2-6; D unclear. The CDR3 has 14 amino acids. Germline CDR1 reads SGHDT; CDR2 reads YYEEEE. V lost 3 bases to trimming and J lost 0 bases, with 4 bases between them.

The V and J genes are TRBV2 and TRBJ2-3; TRBD1 is a possible D gene (6 bases). The germline gives CDR1 SNHLY, CDR2 FYNNEI. The CDR3 contains 18 residues. Trimming stripped 2 bases from V and 6 bases from J, with 24 bases between. CDR3 sequence reads: CASSELTPGQRHWDTQYF. The DNA for the CDR3 is TGTGCCAGCAGTGAATTAACCCCCGGACAGCGTCATTGGGATACGCAGTATTTT.

The chain carries TRBV5-1 and TRBJ2-3; D is perhaps TRBD1 (6 bases). From germline, CDR1 is SGHRS and CDR2 YFSETQ. The CDR3 sequence is 15 residues long. V lost 4 bases to trimming and J lost 2 bases, with 14 bases between them. In DNA, the CDR3 is TGCGCCAGCAGCGGAGGACAGTCATACACAGATACGCAGTATTTT. It yields the protein CASSGGQSYTDTQYF.

This rearrangement joins TRBV6-1 to TRBJ1-1, with a weak D call TRBD1 (6 bases). The length of the CDR3 is 15 residues. The germline V gene has CDR1 MNHNS and CDR2 SASEGT. With 3 bases removed from V and 4 bases from J, the gap between germline ends came to 15 bases. The CDR3 region is CASSDHGGAATEAFF. For the CDR3, the DNA is TGTGCCAGCAGTGATCACGGGGGGGCCGCCACTGAAGCTTTCTTT.

The CDR3 bases are TGTGCCAGCAGTTACACCATCAGGGGGTATGAAGCTTTCTTT. Protein product: CASSYTIRGYEAFF. This chain connects TRBV6-5 to TRBJ1-1; TRBD1 aligns across 7 bases. Germline trimming cut 2 bases from V and 7 bases from J; bases unmatched to any gene: 7. Germline CDR1 is MNHEY and CDR2 is SVGAGI. There are 14 residues in the CDR3.

The chain combines TRBV3-1 (or the pseudogene TRBV3-2) with TRBJ1-4; D might be TRBD1 (5 bases). The CDR3 covers 12 residues. V lost 1 base to trimming and J lost 14 bases, with 11 bases between them. Germline CDR1 is LGHDT and CDR2 is YNNKEL (reference sequence). CDR3 region: CASSQGLQVLFF. The CDR3 bases are TGTGCCAGCAGCCAAGGGTTACAGGTTCTGTTTTTT.

The rearrangement uses TRBV27 and TRBJ2-2, with 8 bases that match TRBD1. The CDR3 has 17 amino acids. The germline V gene encodes CDR1 MNHEY and CDR2 SMNVEV (reference sequence). V dropped 5 bases and J dropped 1; count of bases not matched to a gene: 9. This chain's CDR3 is CASSVFGQGRNTGELFF. DNA of the CDR3: TGTGCCAGCAGTGTATTTGGACAGGGTCGGAACACCGGGGAGCTGTTTTTT.

V gene TRBV5-1 combines with J gene TRBJ1-1; 8 bases match TRBD1. Germline V gene sequence: CDR1 SGHRS, CDR2 YFSETQ. The junction had 4 bases not matched to a gene; V was cut back by 6 bases and J by 3 bases. The CDR3 contains 13 residues. The DNA for the CDR3 is TGCGCCAGCACCGTGGACAGGGACACTGAAGCTTTCTTT. Amino acid sequence: CASTVDRDTEAFF.

The chain joins TRBV2 to TRBJ1-5; TRBD1 matches 7 bases. The CDR3 extends over 13 amino acids. J gave up 7 bases and V 2 bases, and 2 bases lay outside the gene matches. CDR1 is SNHLY and CDR2 is FYNNEI in the germline V gene. CDR3 coding DNA: TGTGCCAGCAGTGAAAGGGGGCAACAGCCCCAGCATTTT. It encodes CASSERGQQPQHF.

This clone was found once. The genes are TRBV4-1 and TRBJ2-2; 7 nucleotides agree with TRBD2. Germline CDR1 reads MGHRA; CDR2 reads YSYEKL. There are 17 residues in the CDR3. Trimming at V came to 0 bases and at J to 1 base, leaving 5 bases not matched to a gene. CDR3 coding DNA: TGCGCCAGCAGCCAAGATCGTCGGGGGGTGAACACCGGGGAGCTGTTTTTT. It yields the protein CASSQDRRGVNTGELFF.

The chain couples TRBV10-3 to TRBJ1-2; the match to TRBD1 covers 7 bases. The germline gives CDR1 ENHRY, CDR2 SYGVKD. The V gene end was trimmed by 11 bases and the J gene end by 1 base; junction bases not matched to a gene: 10. This CDR3 has 14 residues. In DNA, the CDR3 is TGTGCCGTGCACGGGACAGAAGATAACTATGGCTACACCTTC. This sequence encodes CAVHGTEDNYGYTF.

V usage is TRBV19 and J usage is TRBJ1-3, with D unresolved. V was shortened by 6 bases and J by 4 bases, with 13 bases between the two germline ends. The germline V gene has CDR1 LNHDA and CDR2 SQIVND (reference sequence). The CDR3 has 14 amino acids. The CDR3 loop reads CASSPPPGGNTIYF. The DNA of the CDR3 is TGTGCCAGTAGCCCTCCCCCGGGGGGAAACACCATATATTTT.

V is TRBV7-8 and J is TRBJ2-6, with D tentatively TRBD2 (5 bases). V was clipped by 1 base and J by 4 bases, with 11 bases between them. Germline loops: CDR1 SGHVS, CDR2 FQNEAQ. The CDR3 loop spans 16 amino acids. CDR3 nucleotides: TGTGCCAGCAGCTTAGGGCGGGTCTCGGGGGCCAACGTCCTGACTTTC. This gives the protein CASSLGRVSGANVLTF.

The V and J genes are TRBV12-3 or TRBV12-4 and TRBJ1-1; D remains ambiguous. The CDR3 loop spans 12 amino acids. V lost 3 bases, J lost 6 bases, and 8 bases lay in between. The CDR3 here is CASSFGGPEAFF. The CDR3, as DNA: TGTGCCAGCAGTTTTGGAGGGCCTGAAGCTTTCTTT.

The chain links TRBV3-1 (or the pseudogene TRBV3-2) to TRBJ2-2; 7 bases line up with TRBD1. The V gene end was trimmed by 3 bases and the J gene end by 6 bases; junction bases not matched to a gene: 7. Germline CDR1 is LGHDT and CDR2 is YNNKEL (reference sequence). CDR3 length: 15 residues. The CDR3 DNA follows: TGTGCCAGCAGCCACGGGACAGCCTATCCCGGGGAGCTGTTTTTT. Protein: CASSHGTAYPGELFF.

This clone was picked up one time. The gene calls are TRBV6-1 and TRBJ1-3; 7 bases are shared with TRBD1. The CDR3 contains 14 residues. Germline V lookup: CDR1 MNHNS, CDR2 SASEGT. The trim removed 6 bases at V and 0 bases at J, leaving 2 bases unmatched. The CDR3 bases are TGTGCCAGCAGCCGGGACAGCTCTGGAAACACCATATATTTT. This encodes CASSRDSSGNTIYF.

The chain couples TRBV11-2 to TRBJ2-3, with D unresolved. Germline V gene sequence: CDR1 SGHAT, CDR2 FQNNGV. This CDR3 is 12 amino acids long. V shed 5 bases and J shed 2 bases, with 5 bases lying between them. CDR3 DNA sequence: TGTGCCAGCAGCCGAGTCACAGATACGCAGTATTTT. Amino acids: CASSRVTDTQYF.

In nucleotides, the CDR3 is TGCAGCGTTGAAGGTATACAGGGGGCGGTCGACACTGAAGCTTTCTTT. It codes for CSVEGIQGAVDTEAFF. The gene calls are TRBV29-1 and TRBJ1-1; TRBD1 matches 9 bases. The V and J ends lost 1 base and 3 bases, in that order; junction bases with no gene match: 9. Germline V gene lookup returns CDR1 SQVTM and CDR2 ANQGSEA. The CDR3 has 16 residues. Filled out from reference TRBV29-1 and TRBJ1-1, the complete variable domain reads SAVISQKPSRDICQRGTSLTIQCQVDSQVTMMFWYRQQPGQSLTLIATANQGSEATYESGFVIDKFPISRPNLTFSTLTVSNMSPEDSSIYLCSVEGIQGAVDTEAFFGQGTRLTVV.